The present T cell receptor (beta chain) was sequenced within a study of T-cell reconstitution after alpha-beta-depleted transplantation in children. J was trimmed by 2 bases and V by 3 bases; bases with no gene match: 3. CDR3 length: 15 amino acids. This clonotype was seen a handful of times. Unique molecular identifiers were incorporated when the TCRbeta library was constructed. TCRdb passed the PCR reads through MiXCR, listing each CDR3 protein once. Of hundreds of thousands of distinct CDR3 sequences listed, approximately 30% were seen once; the top ten hold 2% to 3%. The receptor was derived from a human donor who donated a stem cell graft to a child with aplastic anemia. This specimen was PBMCs from the stem cell graft donor, taken from the stem cell graft. This chain uses TRBV12-3 or TRBV12-4 with TRBJ2-3, with 9 bases identical to TRBD1. The CDR3 loop reads CASSFGTGYTDTQYF. As DNA, the CDR3 is TGTGCCAGCAGTTTCGGGACAGGGTACACAGATACGCAGTATTTT.